This T cell receptor (beta chain) was sequenced in a study of shared clonotypes between healthy human individuals. This clone appeared once. Its antigen is currently unknown. The protocol was immunoSEQ multiplex PCR, while the TCRdb copy is restricted to in-frame clones and leaves out a portion. Of around 2.5 million clones listed, 80% to 95% were seen once; the top ten hold 0.35% to 0.45%. Findings and limits, study-wide: On the whole, naive subsets had larger estimated richness than memory subsets had.

Trimming took off 8 bases at V and 8 bases at J, with 18 bases between the two ends. The germline V gene has CDR1 LNHDA and CDR2 SQIVND (reference sequence). The CDR3 consists of 14 residues. This receptor was identified in a man between 18 and 35 years old in good health. Some clones in this sample may be carry-over from other donors' samples. The rearrangement uses TRBV19 and TRBJ2-2; D is perhaps TRBD2 (6 bases). Sequencing input: naive CD4+ T cells from PBMCs. Stated subset: CD45RA+ positively selected. DNA for the CDR3: TGTGCCAGTGTCCGGGACGCGGGGCCGGGGGAGCTGTTTTTT. It translates to CASVRDAGPGELFF.